The 22 T cell receptor beta chains listed next were all sequenced from one sample in a study of T cells in Graves' hyperthyroidism and ophthalmopathy. Amplification of TCR beta CDR3 regions used RNA as the template. An initial round of RT-PCR targeting the TCR CDR3 relied on the HTBI primer set. TCRdb fed the multiplex PCR reads into MiXCR, producing one record per CDR3 protein. The table includes 500,000 to 800,000 distinct CDR3 sequences, roughly 45% detected once. Sequencing was performed on peripheral blood or thyroid tissue (not recorded which). Source of these receptors: an adult man with Graves' disease, either hyperthyroidism or ophthalmopathy (not recorded which).

In this sample, this clonotype turned up a few times. The junction differs from germline at one of its ends, possibly a read error. The chain links TRBV11-2 to TRBJ2-7, with D tentatively TRBD1 (7 bases). Germline values: CDR1 SGHAT, CDR2 FQNNGV. The length of the CDR3 is 15 residues. The CDR3 DNA reads as TGTGCCAGCAGCTTAGTATCTGCATATAACGCGGGACAGAGCTTC. It codes for CASSLVSAYNAGQSF.

V usage is TRBV12-3 or TRBV12-4 and J usage is TRBJ1-3; D possibly corresponds to TRBD1 (5 bases). CDR3 length: 14 amino acids. With 5 bases removed from V and 2 bases from J, the gap between germline ends came to 10 bases. The CDR3 nucleotides are TGTGCCAGCAGTGAGGACATCCCTGGAAACACCATATATTTT. Translating gives CASSEDIPGNTIYF.

The chain employs TRBV6-1 and TRBJ2-5, with 8 bases matching TRBD1. With V trimmed by 7 bases and J by 9 bases, 13 bases remained unmatched. Germline CDR1 reads MNHNS; CDR2 reads SASEGT. The CDR3 consists of 14 residues. CDR3 sequence: CASTKDRDVQPQYF. CDR3 coding DNA: TGTGCCAGCACCAAGGACAGGGACGTGCAGCCCCAGTACTTC.

The chain combines TRBV7-8 with TRBJ1-2; 8 nucleotides line up with TRBD1. The V segment lost 5 bases and the J segment 8 bases; nucleotides outside the gene matches: 16. Germline lookup yields CDR1 SGHVS and CDR2 FQNEAQ. The CDR3 sequence is 16 residues long. The CDR3 sequence: CASSQDLVARGQGYTF. The CDR3, as DNA: TGTGCCAGCAGCCAAGATCTCGTGGCCAGGGGGCAAGGCTACACCTTC.

This clonotype appeared a few times. This chain links TRBV11-2 with TRBJ1-2; 8 nucleotides match TRBD1. CDR3 size: 15 residues. In germline, CDR1 is SGHAT, CDR2 FQNNGV. V was clipped by 5 bases and J by 0 bases; unmatched bases: 5. For the CDR3, the DNA is TGTGCCAGCAGCGACCGGACAGGGTCTAACTATGGCTACACCTTC. It specifies CASSDRTGSNYGYTF.

This clonotype came up a few times. CDR3 in amino acids: CSARDRPFSNQPQHF. In DNA, the CDR3 is TGCAGTGCTCGGGATCGGCCCTTTAGCAATCAGCCCCAGCATTTT. V gene TRBV20-1 combines with J gene TRBJ1-5; no clear D gene. Germline V lookup: CDR1 DFQATT, CDR2 SNEGSKA (reference sequence). The CDR3 spans 15 residues. Trimming cost V 5 bases and J 0 bases, with 14 bases left between them.

This rearrangement joins TRBV25-1 to TRBJ1-1; no definite D call. The CDR3 extends over 15 amino acids. Germline CDR1 and CDR2: MGHDK and SYGVNS. V dropped 8 bases and J dropped 1 base, with 17 bases sitting between them. The CDR3 bases are TGTGCCAGCTCACCCCTGGGAGGAGGGAACACTGAAGCTTTCTTT. This sequence encodes CASSPLGGGNTEAFF.

This sequence joins TRBV29-1 and TRBJ1-4; 8 positions agree with TRBD1. J was trimmed by 5 bases and V by 1 base; bases with no gene match: 12. The CDR3 contains 17 residues. The V gene's germline CDR1 is SQVTM and CDR2 ANQGSEA. CDR3: CSVEASAGGFRNEKLFF. The CDR3 DNA follows: TGCAGCGTTGAAGCTAGTGCAGGGGGCTTTAGGAATGAAAAACTGTTTTTT.

V is TRBV7-2 and J is TRBJ2-7; 12 bases align to TRBD1. J lost 3 bases, V lost 5 bases, and 8 bases had no gene match. The CDR3 extends over 16 amino acids. Germline V CDR1 and CDR2: SGHTA, FQGNSA. For the CDR3, the DNA is TGTGCCAGCAGCCGGGGACAGGGGGCAAACGACTACGAGCAGTACTTC. Translated, it gives CASSRGQGANDYEQYF.

The table lists this clonotype with a few counts. The gene calls are TRBV5-4 and TRBJ2-7, with 7 bases that match TRBD2. Per germline, CDR1 SGHNT and CDR2 YYREEE (reference sequence). The CDR3 loop spans 17 amino acids. With 4 bases clipped from V and 5 bases from J, the junction kept 18 bases outside the gene matches. CDR3 DNA sequence: TGTGCCAGCAGCCAAGAACTCCTGGCAGCGGGGATAAACGAGCAGTACTTC. Translated, it gives CASSQELLAAGINEQYF.

The rearrangement uses TRBV20-1 and TRBJ2-2; the D is unclear. The CDR3 sequence is 14 residues long. Trimming removed 4 bases from V and 0 bases from J, with 9 bases in between. From germline, CDR1 is DFQATT and CDR2 SNEGSKA (reference sequence). CDR3 sequence (DNA): TGCAGTGCTATTAGAAGATCGAACACCGGGGAGCTGTTTTTT. It specifies CSAIRRSNTGELFF.

The chain combines TRBV7-9 with TRBJ1-1; 7 bases fit TRBD1. Germline V gene data show CDR1 as SEHNR and CDR2 as FQNEAQ (reference sequence). Trimming took 6 bases from V and 7 from J; bases not matched to a gene: 11. The CDR3 is 14 residues long. The CDR3 is CASSYRGGGYEAFF. The CDR3 region has the DNA TGTGCCAGCAGTTATCGCGGAGGGGGCTATGAAGCTTTCTTT.

V usage is TRBV25-1 and J usage is TRBJ1-2, with TRBD1 matching over 8 bases. The CDR3 length is 13 residues. The germline V gene has CDR1 MGHDK and CDR2 SYGVNS. Written as DNA, the CDR3 is TGTGCTAGAGACCCGGGACAGGTTCATGGCTACACCTTC. Amino acid sequence: CARDPGQVHGYTF.

The chain joins TRBV5-5 to TRBJ1-5, with D maybe TRBD1 (5 bases). This CDR3 is 15 amino acids long. CDR1 is SGHKS, CDR2 YYEKEE, per germline (reference sequence). Trimming cost V 4 bases and J 0 bases, with 11 bases left between them. CDR3 residues: CASSPTTVSNQPQHF. The CDR3 coding sequence is TGTGCCAGCAGCCCGACGACAGTTAGCAATCAGCCCCAGCATTTT.

This clonotype was seen more than once but under ten times. The chain carries TRBV7-8 and TRBJ2-7; TRBD2 is a possible D gene (5 bases). Trimming cost V 0 bases and J 12 bases, with 9 bases left between them. This CDR3 spans 11 amino acids. CDR1 SGHVS and CDR2 FQNEAQ come from the germline V gene. CDR3 sequence: CASSLALRVYF. The CDR3 bases are TGTGCCAGCAGCTTAGCGCTGCGGGTGTACTTC.

This clonotype was detected only a few times. The rearrangement links TRBV6-5 to TRBJ2-7; D may be TRBD2 (7 bases). The CDR3 is 15 residues long. Trimming shortened V by 2 bases and J by 5 bases, and 16 bases separated the two germline ends. Germline V gives CDR1 MNHEY, CDR2 SVGAGI. The CDR3 DNA is TGTGCCAGCAGTTACGTTGCGGGGGCAGGGAACGAGCAGTACTTC. Its protein product is CASSYVAGAGNEQYF.

This chain links TRBV7-3 with TRBJ1-5; maybe TRBD1 (6 bases). The ends were cut back, 8 bases at V and 0 bases at J, with 23 bases in the middle. Germline CDR1 is SGHTA and CDR2 is FQGTGA. The CDR3 is made up of 18 amino acids. The CDR3 loop reads CASGPALGGCCSNQPQHF. Written as DNA, the CDR3 is TGTGCCAGCGGACCGGCTTTAGGGGGATGTTGTAGCAATCAGCCCCAGCATTTT.

The J gene is TRBJ1-5, the V gene TRBV20-1, with TRBD1 identical over 9 bases. Trimming cost V 6 bases and J 3 bases; bases outside gene matches: 9. CDR3 length: 15 residues. In germline, CDR1 is DFQATT, CDR2 SNEGSKA (reference sequence). The CDR3 bases are TGCAGTGCCGCTTTGACAGGGGGAGACAATCAGCCCCAGCATTTT. This translates into CSAALTGGDNQPQHF.

The chain couples TRBV29-1 to TRBJ1-2, with TRBD1 identical over 10 bases. This CDR3 contains 13 residues. J gave up 14 bases and V 0 bases, and 9 bases lay outside the gene matches. Germline V gene sequence: CDR1 SQVTM, CDR2 ANQGSEA. CDR3: CSVEEGQGQLRTF. CDR3 nucleotide sequence: TGCAGCGTTGAAGAGGGACAGGGGCAGTTGAGAACCTTC.

J is TRBJ1-5 and V is TRBV7-9; 7 bases fit TRBD1. CDR1 SEHNR and CDR2 FQNEAQ come from the germline V gene (reference sequence). V shed 6 bases, J shed 5 bases, and the junction held 7 bases outside the gene matches. This CDR3 has 14 amino acids. The CDR3 region has the DNA TGTGCCAGCAGTCCCGACAGGGATTATCAGCCCCAGCATTTT. This codes for CASSPDRDYQPQHF.

This clonotype was picked up many times. The CDR3, as DNA: TGCAGCGTGGGAGGACAGGGGAATTCACCCCTCCACTTT. Amino acids: CSVGGQGNSPLHF. The V gene is TRBV29-1, the J gene TRBJ1-6; 9 bases line up with TRBD1. Germline loops: CDR1 SQVTM, CDR2 ANQGSEA. V trimming: 6 bases; J trimming: 7 bases; junction bases outside the gene matches: 4. CDR3 size: 13 residues.

The sample holds one count of this clonotype. The gene calls are TRBV19 and TRBJ1-5; D call uncertain. Germline V gene lookup returns CDR1 LNHDA and CDR2 SQIVND (reference sequence). Trimming took 8 bases from V and 5 from J, leaving 16 bases between them. The CDR3 sequence is 14 residues long. This chain's CDR3 is CASSWQAGYQPQHF. The CDR3 nucleotides read TGTGCCAGTTCTTGGCAGGCAGGCTATCAGCCCCAGCATTTT.